These 24 T cell receptor beta chains came from one sample sequenced in a study of T-cell reconstitution after alpha-beta-depleted transplantation in children. Unique molecular identifiers were incorporated when the TCRbeta library was constructed. TCRdb ran MiXCR on the PCR reads and lists one entry per CDR3 protein. The table includes hundreds of thousands of distinct CDR3 sequences, approximately 14% detected once. The sample consisted of PBMCs, taken before TCRalphabeta/CD19-depleted stem cell transplant. These TCRs come from a girl under 10 years old with congenital amegakaryocytic thrombocytopenia, due to receive a stem cell transplant.

A few counts support this clonotype. This sequence joins TRBV20-1 and TRBJ1-1; D unclear. Trimming removed 6 bases from V and 0 bases from J, with 11 bases in between. The CDR3 totals 13 residues. Germline V gives CDR1 DFQATT, CDR2 SNEGSKA (reference sequence). CDR3 DNA: TGCAGTGCCAGAAGGGTGGTGAACACTGAAGCTTTCTTT. Translation: CSARRVVNTEAFF.

The CDR3 spells CASSELGQYEQYF. The CDR3 DNA sequence: TGTGCCAGCAGTGAATTGGGGCAATACGAGCAGTACTTC. The rearrangement joins TRBV25-1 to TRBJ2-7, with D maybe TRBD1 (5 bases). The V end lost 1 base, the J end lost 4 bases, and 8 bases lay between the germline ends. Germline V gives CDR1 MGHDK, CDR2 SYGVNS. The CDR3 is 13 residues long.

This clonotype has only a few counts. The chain recombines TRBV12-5 with TRBJ2-7; TRBD2 matches 10 bases. V trimming: 1 base; J trimming: 3 bases; junction bases outside the gene matches: 6. Germline CDR1 LGHNT, CDR2 FRNRAP. The CDR3 length is 16 residues. Here the CDR3 reads CASGLALSGRNYEQYF. DNA of the CDR3: TGTGCTAGTGGTTTGGCCCTTAGCGGGAGGAACTACGAGCAGTACTTC.

The table lists this clonotype with many counts. The V and J genes are TRBV5-1 and TRBJ2-7; 9 nucleotides agree with TRBD2. V shed 1 base, J shed 4 bases, and the junction held 3 bases outside the gene matches. Germline CDR1 reads SGHRS; CDR2 reads YFSETQ. The CDR3 contains 14 residues. The CDR3 protein is CASSLQAGGYEQYF. The CDR3 nucleotides are TGCGCCAGCAGCTTGCAAGCGGGAGGATACGAGCAGTACTTC.

This clonotype was seen ten or more times. The gene calls are TRBV20-1 and TRBJ1-1; D is unclear. The CDR3 has 12 amino acids. The germline gives CDR1 DFQATT, CDR2 SNEGSKA (reference sequence). V was trimmed by 0 bases and J by 7 bases, leaving 9 bases between them. CDR3 region: CSARDLLGEAFF. The CDR3, as DNA: TGCAGTGCTAGAGATCTCCTTGGTGAAGCTTTCTTT.

The chain joins TRBV28 to TRBJ2-5; 9 nucleotides agree with TRBD2. Germline values: CDR1 MDHEN, CDR2 SYDVKM. The junction had 2 bases not matched to a gene; V was cut back by 0 bases and J by 3 bases. This CDR3 has 15 residues. The CDR3 reads CASSLWGLAKETQYF. CDR3 nucleotide sequence: TGTGCCAGCAGTTTATGGGGACTAGCCAAAGAGACCCAGTACTTC.

This clonotype was seen many times. This chain links TRBV28 with TRBJ2-1; no clear D. The ends were cut back, 5 bases at V and 4 bases at J, with 18 bases in the middle. This CDR3 is 16 amino acids long. Germline lookup yields CDR1 MDHEN and CDR2 SYDVKM. CDR3: CASSLWTSSSYNEQFF. DNA for the CDR3: TGTGCCAGCAGTCTTTGGACCTCCTCATCGTACAATGAGCAGTTCTTC. The full variable domain, rest sourced from reference TRBV28 and TRBJ2-1, is DVKVTQSSRYLVKRTGEKVFLECVQDMDHENMFWYRQDPGLGLRLIYFSYDVKMKEKGDIPEGYSVSREKKERFSLILESASTNQTSMYLCASSLWTSSSYNEQFFGPGTRLTVL.

The V call is TRBV12-3 or TRBV12-4, the J call TRBJ2-1; D gene ambiguous. The CDR3 consists of 13 residues. V was pared by 1 base and J by 6 bases, with 7 bases between. The DNA of the CDR3 is TGTGCCAGCAGTTTAGTCCGTACCAATGAGCAGTTCTTC. Protein: CASSLVRTNEQFF.

In this sample, this clonotype turned up a few times. The chain uses TRBV18 and TRBJ2-1; 7 bases map to TRBD1. CDR1 and CDR2 (germline): KGHSH, LQKENI. With 4 bases clipped from V and 9 bases from J, the junction kept 15 bases outside the gene matches. The CDR3 totals 16 residues. CDR3 residues: CASSLSTGTFLGEQFF. CDR3 bases: TGTGCCAGCTCACTATCGACAGGGACGTTCCTAGGTGAGCAGTTCTTC.

This clonotype occurred once. This may arise from a read error, as a much more abundant clone is one base away. The V and J genes are TRBV10-3 and TRBJ2-7; 7 positions match TRBD1. Germline V CDR1 and CDR2: ENHRY, SYGVKD. The CDR3 runs to 13 residues. The CDR3 bases are TGTGCCATCAGATCACAGGGGTTGGACGAGCGGTACTTC. Its protein product is CAIRSQGLDERYF.

The table lists this clonotype with a count of one. The genes are TRBV7-8 and TRBJ2-5, with D maybe TRBD2 (5 bases). The ends were cut back, 3 bases at V and 5 bases at J, with 16 bases in the middle. The germline V gene has CDR1 SGHVS and CDR2 FQNEAQ. The CDR3 loop spans 15 amino acids. The CDR3 sequence is CASSLLLGGGETQYF. CDR3 nucleotide sequence: TGTGCCAGCAGCTTGCTCCTCGGAGGTGGGGAGACCCAGTACTTC.

About this clonotype: A much bigger clone sits one base away, suggesting this may be a read error. The chain links TRBV20-1 to TRBJ1-2; D is unclear. Germline V gene lookup returns CDR1 DFQATT and CDR2 SNEGSKA (reference sequence). The CDR3 is 12 residues long. The CDR3: CSAWEGNYGDTF. CDR3 DNA sequence: TGCAGTGCCTGGGAGGGTAACTATGGCGACACCTTC.

This CDR3 is CASSWDRRDSPLHF. As DNA, the CDR3 is TGTGCCAGCAGCTGGGACAGGAGAGATTCACCCCTCCACTTT. The chain has TRBV27 and TRBJ1-6; 8 bases are a match to TRBD1. The trim removed 6 bases at V and 8 bases at J, leaving 6 bases unmatched. CDR3 length equals 14 residues. CDR1 and CDR2 (germline): MNHEY, SMNVEV (reference sequence).

This clonotype was counted a few times. The genes are TRBV11-1 and TRBJ2-3, with a tentative D call TRBD2 (5 bases). This CDR3 is 18 amino acids long. Trimming took off 5 bases at V and 4 bases at J, with 25 bases between the two ends. CDR1 SGHAT and CDR2 FQDESV come from the germline V gene (reference sequence). Here the CDR3 DNA reads TGTGCCAGCAGCCCGCTCCTAGGTCGGGAACCAGGCCCAGATACGCAGTATTTT. Translation: CASSPLLGREPGPDTQYF.

The table lists this clonotype with many counts. The gene calls are TRBV5-1 and TRBJ2-7, with D perhaps TRBD2 (6 bases). The ends were cut back, 1 base at V and 3 bases at J, with 8 bases in the middle. The CDR3 is made up of 13 amino acids. Germline CDR1 reads SGHRS; CDR2 reads YFSETQ. The CDR3 loop is CASSLFSGYEQYF. CDR3 coding DNA: TGCGCCAGCAGCTTGTTTAGCGGCTACGAGCAGTACTTC.

This clonotype was seen a handful of times. The chain employs TRBV7-2 and TRBJ1-5; D remains unclear. CDR3 size: 16 residues. Germline values: CDR1 SGHTA, CDR2 FQGNSA. Trimming took 1 base from V and 1 from J, leaving 11 bases between them. The CDR3 sequence is CASSLVAAPSNQPQHF. In DNA, the CDR3 is TGTGCCAGCAGCTTAGTGGCAGCCCCCAGCAATCAGCCCCAGCATTTT.

A few counts support this clonotype. The V gene is TRBV10-3, the J gene TRBJ2-4; 7 nucleotides match TRBD2. V shed 4 bases, J shed 1 base, and the junction held 13 bases outside the gene matches. The CDR3 sequence is 18 residues long. Germline V gene lookup returns CDR1 ENHRY and CDR2 SYGVKD. The CDR3 spells CAISGGGSSGGAKNIQYF. The CDR3, as DNA: TGTGCCATCAGTGGCGGCGGGAGCTCGGGTGGGGCCAAAAACATTCAGTACTTC.

The table lists this clonotype with a few counts. The chain combines TRBV20-1 with TRBJ2-5; 7 bases are shared with TRBD1. Germline lookup yields CDR1 DFQATT and CDR2 SNEGSKA (reference sequence). This CDR3 spans 14 amino acids. V was pared by 5 bases and J by 4 bases, with 10 bases of the junction left unmatched. The CDR3 DNA reads as TGCAGTGCTGAGACCGGGACAGTGGGAGAGACCCAGTACTTC. It is translated as CSAETGTVGETQYF.

This clonotype was observed a handful of times. The junction departs from the called germline gene at one end, perhaps through a read error. The chain is built from TRBV7-9 and TRBJ1-1; 7 positions agree with TRBD1. CDR3 length equals 15 residues. The germline gives CDR1 SEHNR, CDR2 FQNEAQ (reference sequence). The CDR3 coding sequence is TGTGCCAGCAGCCTGATGACAGGGATGGGCACTGAAGTTTTCTTT. Its translation is CASSLMTGMGTEVFF. Supplemented by reference TRBV7-9 and TRBJ1-1, the full variable domain reads DTGVSQNPRHKITKRGQNVTFRCDPISEHNRLYWYRQTLGQGPEFLTYFQNEAQLEKSRLLSDRFSAERPKGSFSTLEIQRTEQGDSAMYLCASSLMTGMGTEVFFGQGTRLTVV.

At least ten counts were recorded for this clonotype. The rearrangement links TRBV6-1 to TRBJ1-6, with D tentatively TRBD1 (6 bases). The CDR3 is made up of 13 amino acids. Trimming pared 6 bases from V and 10 bases from J, leaving 13 bases between. CDR1 and CDR2 (germline): MNHNS, SASEGT. The CDR3 reads CASSQGHRSPLHF. DNA for the CDR3: TGTGCCAGCAGCCAGGGACATCGATCACCCCTCCACTTT.

This clonotype has a count of ten or more. In DNA, the CDR3 is TGCGCCAGCGCAGTAAACGCGGGATTCTCCTACGAGCAGTACTTC. It translates to CASAVNAGFSYEQYF. The rearrangement joins TRBV5-1 to TRBJ2-7; tentatively, D is TRBD2 (6 bases). V was shortened by 7 bases and J by 0 bases, with 17 bases between the two germline ends. This CDR3 contains 15 residues. The germline V gene encodes CDR1 SGHRS and CDR2 YFSETQ.

This clonotype has at least ten counts. V is TRBV29-1 and J is TRBJ2-5, with D unresolved. V was pared by 2 bases and J by 4 bases, with 8 bases between. Germline V CDR1 and CDR2: SQVTM, ANQGSEA. This CDR3 comprises 12 residues. CDR3 sequence (DNA): TGCAGCGTTGAAATTCAGGCAGAGACCCAGTACTTC. Its translation is CSVEIQAETQYF.

In this sample, this clonotype turned up many times. The chain recombines TRBV7-3 with TRBJ2-1, with TRBD2 matching over 8 bases. V lost 5 bases and J lost 2; bases outside the gene matches: 11. The CDR3 spans 17 residues. Germline lookup yields CDR1 SGHTA and CDR2 FQGTGA. The CDR3 protein is CASSQTAGTSAYNEQFF. The CDR3 DNA reads TGTGCCAGCAGCCAGACCGCGGGGACTAGTGCCTACAATGAGCAGTTCTTC.

Comment on this clonotype: A much larger clone is a single base away; this may be a read error. The gene calls are TRBV28 and TRBJ1-2; D gene ambiguous. The CDR3 spans 13 residues. Germline V lookup: CDR1 MDHEN, CDR2 SYDVKM. The DNA for the CDR3 is TGTGCCATCAGTCTTGACGGACTCTATGGCGACACCTTC. Its protein is CAISLDGLYGDTF.